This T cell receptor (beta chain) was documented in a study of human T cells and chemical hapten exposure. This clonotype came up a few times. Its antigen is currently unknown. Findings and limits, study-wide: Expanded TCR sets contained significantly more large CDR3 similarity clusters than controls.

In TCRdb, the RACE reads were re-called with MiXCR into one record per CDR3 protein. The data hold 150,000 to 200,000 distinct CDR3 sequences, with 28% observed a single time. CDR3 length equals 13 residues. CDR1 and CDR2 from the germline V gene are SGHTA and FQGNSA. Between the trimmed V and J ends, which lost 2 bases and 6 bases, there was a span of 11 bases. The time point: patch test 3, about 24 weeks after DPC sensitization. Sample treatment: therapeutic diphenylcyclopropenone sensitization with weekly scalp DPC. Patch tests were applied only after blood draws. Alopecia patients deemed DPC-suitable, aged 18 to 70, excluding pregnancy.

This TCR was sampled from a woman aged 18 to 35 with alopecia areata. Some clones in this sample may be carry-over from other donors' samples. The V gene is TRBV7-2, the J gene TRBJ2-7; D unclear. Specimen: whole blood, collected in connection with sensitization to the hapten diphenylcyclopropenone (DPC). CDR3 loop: CASSLSPAAEQYF. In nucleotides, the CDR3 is TGTGCCAGCAGCTTATCCCCTGCGGCCGAGCAGTACTTC.